These T cell receptor beta chains were read from a single sample in a study of OX40 agonist ivuxolimab in advanced cancers. TCRdb keeps only in-frame clones here, not all; method: immunoSEQ multiplex PCR. Of about 43,000 clones in the sample, about 86% are singletons; the top ten hold about 35%. Sequencing was performed on CD4+ or CD8+ T cells sorted from blood, taken in a trial of the OX40 agonist ivuxolimab. Receptors originate from an adult with an advanced solid tumor such as melanoma, head and neck, liver or kidney cancer. CDR3s leave out the opening cysteine and the closing phenylalanine or tryptophan.

TRBV19 | 14 | ASSPRTSDYNSPLH
TRBV7-7 | 12 | ASSVMTGQETQY
TRBV13 | 15 | ASSSRQGWRINEKLF
TRBV7-8 | 9 | ASSTTDEAF
TRBV6-5 | 13 | ASSYSREGGYEQY
TRBV7-9 | 12 | ASTPGQGNNEQF
TRBV7-2 | 12 | ASSLQGGGDTQY
TRBV19 | 12 | ASSIAGGTSSYT
TRBV28 | 11 | ASTSGTDYGYT
TRBV5-1 | 13 | ASRLGEAGTGELF
TRBV4-2 | 11 | ASSRGGADTQY
TRBV5-1 | 13 | ASSLGLAGGETQY
TRBV28 | 13 | ASSSGGTGREKLF
TRBV6-5 | 12 | ASSTAGGNQPQH